These 13 T cell receptor beta chains came from one sample sequenced in a study of T-cell memory formation after mild COVID-19. TCRdb fed the 5' RACE reads into MiXCR, producing one record per CDR3 protein. This repertoire shows some 600,000 distinct CDR3 sequences, 17% found once; its top ten account for roughly 8.2%. The sequenced sample was PBMCs or a T cell subset sorted from them (not recorded which). These receptors all stem from an adult woman who had mild COVID-19 (a few samples of this study predate the infection). Cell type and time point are not known.

This rearrangement joins TRBV6-2 or TRBV6-3 to TRBJ2-5; D possibly corresponds to TRBD1 (5 bases). The CDR3 is 14 amino acids. Trimming removed 5 bases from V and 2 bases from J, with 12 bases in between. Germline values: CDR1 MNHEY, CDR2 SVGEGT. The CDR3 DNA sequence: TGTGCCAGCAGTGGACGGACACTTCAAGAGACCCAGTACTTC. Its protein product is CASSGRTLQETQYF.

The chain joins TRBV13 to TRBJ2-1, with D unclear. Trimming took off 5 bases at V and 3 bases at J, with 5 bases between the two ends. The CDR3 runs to 12 residues. Germline loops: CDR1 PRHDT, CDR2 FYEKMQ (reference sequence). The CDR3 bases are TGTGCCAGCAGCACTAACTACAATGAGCAGTTCTTC. Translation: CASSTNYNEQFF.

The genes are TRBV7-9 and TRBJ2-6, with D unclear. Germline V gives CDR1 SEHNR, CDR2 FQNEAQ (reference sequence). CDR3 length: 17 amino acids. Trimming cost V 1 base and J 0 bases, with 10 bases left between them. This CDR3 reads CASSLDSLSSGANVLTF. For the CDR3, the DNA is TGTGCCAGCAGCTTAGACAGTCTAAGCTCTGGGGCCAACGTCCTGACTTTC. Combining the CDR3 with reference TRBV7-9 and TRBJ2-6 gives the whole variable domain DTGVSQNPRHKITKRGQNVTFRCDPISEHNRLYWYRQTLGQGPEFLTYFQNEAQLEKSRLLSDRFSAERPKGSFSTLEIQRTEQGDSAMYLCASSLDSLSSGANVLTFGAGSRLTVL.

This clonotype appeared a few times. J is TRBJ1-5 and V is TRBV6-1, with D maybe TRBD1 (6 bases). V gave up 10 bases and J gave up 3 bases, with 16 bases separating them. Germline assignment: CDR1 MNHNS and CDR2 SASEGT. There are 14 residues in the CDR3. The CDR3 is CAIQDRPFNQPQHF. For the CDR3, the DNA is TGTGCCATCCAGGACAGACCATTCAATCAGCCCCAGCATTTT.

This rearrangement joins TRBV9 to TRBJ1-2, with a weak D call TRBD1 (6 bases). The germline gives CDR1 SGDLS, CDR2 YYNGEE. V was clipped by 4 bases and J by 8 bases, with 18 bases between them. CDR3 size: 14 residues. The CDR3 sequence is CASSPGETARGYTF. The CDR3 DNA follows: TGTGCCAGCAGCCCAGGGGAGACAGCGCGAGGCTACACCTTC.

The gene calls are TRBV3-1 and TRBJ1-1; unclear D gene. Germline V CDR1 and CDR2: LGHDT, YNNKEL (reference sequence). The V gene lost 5 bases and the J gene lost 0 bases, with 7 bases spanning the gap. The CDR3 is made up of 13 amino acids. The CDR3 DNA reads TGTGCCAGCAGCGCGACCCTGAACACTGAAGCTTTCTTT. Translating it yields CASSATLNTEAFF.

This clonotype has a count of ten or more. The chain links TRBV5-1 to TRBJ2-7, with D tentatively TRBD1 (5 bases). V lost 0 bases, J lost 3 bases, and 10 bases lay in between. This CDR3 is built from 14 residues. The germline V gene encodes CDR1 SGHRS and CDR2 YFSETQ. The DNA of the CDR3 is TGCGCCAGCAGCTTGGACGGCCAGGGCTACGAGCAGTACTTC. This gives the protein CASSLDGQGYEQYF.

The rearrangement joins TRBV4-3 to TRBJ1-2; unclear D gene. The germline V gene has CDR1 LGHNA and CDR2 YSLEER. The CDR3 has 14 amino acids. Trimming removed 5 bases at V and 4 bases at J, with 14 bases between. The CDR3: CASSASPAFYGYTF. The CDR3, as DNA: TGCGCCAGCAGCGCAAGTCCCGCATTCTATGGCTACACCTTC.

V gene TRBV20-1 combines with J gene TRBJ2-3; the D gene could be TRBD1 or TRBD2 (6 bases each). This CDR3 comprises 16 residues. Germline V gives CDR1 DFQATT, CDR2 SNEGSKA (reference sequence). The V end was cut by 6 bases, the J end by 0 bases, with 19 bases between. The DNA of the CDR3 is TGCAGTGCCACCCCGATGGGGGGCCCAAGCACAGATACGCAGTATTTT. Translated: CSATPMGGPSTDTQYF.

This clonotype was counted a few times. This chain uses TRBV14 with TRBJ2-5; D might be TRBD1 (6 bases). This CDR3 is 13 amino acids long. Trimming took 4 bases from V and 5 from J, leaving 11 bases between them. The V gene's germline CDR1 is SGHDN and CDR2 FVKESK. The CDR3 DNA follows: TGTGCCAGCAGCCGCTACAGGGTTGAGACCCAGTACTTC. Amino acid sequence: CASSRYRVETQYF.

This clonotype was observed many times. The V gene is TRBV20-1, the J gene TRBJ2-7; 10 nucleotides match TRBD1. The V and J ends lost 7 bases and 0 bases, in that order; junction bases with no gene match: 3. Germline CDR1 and CDR2: DFQATT and SNEGSKA (reference sequence). The CDR3 length is 13 residues. The CDR3 coding sequence is TGCAGTGGAAGGACAGGGGGCTCCTACGAGCAGTACTTC. Amino acids: CSGRTGGSYEQYF.

This clonotype has only a few counts. The chain employs TRBV6-2 or TRBV6-3 and TRBJ2-1; D not resolved. This CDR3 is 15 amino acids long. Trimming pared 5 bases from V and 4 bases from J, leaving 15 bases between. The germline gives CDR1 MNHEY, CDR2 SVGEGT. CDR3 DNA: TGTGCCAGCAGTACTGGGCCGCTACAATACAATGAGCAGTTCTTC. Translating gives CASSTGPLQYNEQFF.

The rearrangement links TRBV5-6 to TRBJ2-3, with D perhaps matching TRBD1 or TRBD2 (6 bases each). Germline V CDR1 and CDR2: SGHDT, YYEEEE. The CDR3 spans 17 residues. V was trimmed by 2 bases and J by 0 bases, leaving 16 bases between them. The CDR3 sequence: CASSLISAGGSTDTQYF. The CDR3 bases are TGTGCCAGCAGCTTAATATCGGCCGGGGGCAGCACAGATACGCAGTATTTT.